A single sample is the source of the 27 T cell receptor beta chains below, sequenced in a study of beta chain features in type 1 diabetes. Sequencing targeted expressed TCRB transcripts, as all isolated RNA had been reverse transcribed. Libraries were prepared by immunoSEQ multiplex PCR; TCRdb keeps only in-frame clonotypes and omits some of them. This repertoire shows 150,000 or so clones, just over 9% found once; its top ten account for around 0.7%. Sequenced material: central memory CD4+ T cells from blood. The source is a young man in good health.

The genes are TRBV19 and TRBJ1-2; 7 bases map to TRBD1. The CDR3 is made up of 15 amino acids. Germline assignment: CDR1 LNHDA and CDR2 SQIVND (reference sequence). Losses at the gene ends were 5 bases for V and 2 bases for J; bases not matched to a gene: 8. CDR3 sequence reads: CASSLGDSGNYGYTF. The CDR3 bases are TGTGCCAGTAGTCTGGGGGACAGCGGAAACTATGGCTACACCTTC.

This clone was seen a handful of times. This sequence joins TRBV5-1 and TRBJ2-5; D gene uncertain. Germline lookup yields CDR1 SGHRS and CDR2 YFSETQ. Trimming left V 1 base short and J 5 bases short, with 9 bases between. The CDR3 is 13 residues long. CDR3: CASSLLLRETQYF. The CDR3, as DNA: TGCGCCAGCAGCTTGTTACTCAGGGAGACCCAGTACTTC. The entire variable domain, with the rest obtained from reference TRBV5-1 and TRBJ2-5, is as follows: KAGVTQTPRYLIKTRGQQVTLSCSPISGHRSVSWYQQTPGQGLQFLFEYFSETQRNKGNFPGRFSGRQFSNSRSEMNVSTLELGDSALYLCASSLLLRETQYFGPGTRLLVL.

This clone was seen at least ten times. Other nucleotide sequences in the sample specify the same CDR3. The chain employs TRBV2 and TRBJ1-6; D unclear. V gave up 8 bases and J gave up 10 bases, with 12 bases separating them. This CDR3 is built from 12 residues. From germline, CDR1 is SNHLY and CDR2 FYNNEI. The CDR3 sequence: CASGETRSPLHF. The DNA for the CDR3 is TGTGCCAGCGGGGAGACAAGGTCACCCCTCCACTTT.

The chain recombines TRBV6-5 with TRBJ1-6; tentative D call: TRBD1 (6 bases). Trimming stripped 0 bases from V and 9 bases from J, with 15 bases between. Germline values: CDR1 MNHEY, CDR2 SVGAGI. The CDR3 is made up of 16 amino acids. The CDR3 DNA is TGTGCCAGCAGTTACTCTATACAGGGCAATCGTTCACCCCTCCACTTT. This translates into CASSYSIQGNRSPLHF.

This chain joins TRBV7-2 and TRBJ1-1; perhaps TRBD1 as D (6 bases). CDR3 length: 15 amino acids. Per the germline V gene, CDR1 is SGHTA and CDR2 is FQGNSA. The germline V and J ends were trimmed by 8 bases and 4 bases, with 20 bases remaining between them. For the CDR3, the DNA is TGTGCCAGCGAGCCTAGACAGGCTGGGATCACTGAAGCTTTCTTT. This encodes CASEPRQAGITEAFF.

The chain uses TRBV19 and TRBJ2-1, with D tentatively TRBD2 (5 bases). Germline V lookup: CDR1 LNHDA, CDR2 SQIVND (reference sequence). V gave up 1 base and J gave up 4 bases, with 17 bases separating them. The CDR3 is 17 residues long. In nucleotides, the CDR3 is TGTGCCAGTAGTATAGGTGACCTAGCAGGCGGGTACAATGAGCAGTTCTTC. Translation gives CASSIGDLAGGYNEQFF.

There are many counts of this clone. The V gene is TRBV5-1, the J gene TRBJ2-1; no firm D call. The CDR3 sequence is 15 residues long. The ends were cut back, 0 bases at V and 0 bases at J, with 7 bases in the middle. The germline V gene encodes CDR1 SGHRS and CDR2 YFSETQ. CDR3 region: CASSLALGSYNEQFF. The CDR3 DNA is TGCGCCAGCAGCTTGGCCCTCGGCTCCTACAATGAGCAGTTCTTC.

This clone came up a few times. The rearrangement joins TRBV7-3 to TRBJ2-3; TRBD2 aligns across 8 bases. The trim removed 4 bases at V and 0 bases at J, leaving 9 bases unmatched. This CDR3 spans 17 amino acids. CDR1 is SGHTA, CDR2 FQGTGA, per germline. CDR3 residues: CASSSGGDRQSTDTQYF. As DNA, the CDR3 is TGTGCCAGCAGCTCCGGGGGGGACCGGCAAAGCACAGATACGCAGTATTTT.

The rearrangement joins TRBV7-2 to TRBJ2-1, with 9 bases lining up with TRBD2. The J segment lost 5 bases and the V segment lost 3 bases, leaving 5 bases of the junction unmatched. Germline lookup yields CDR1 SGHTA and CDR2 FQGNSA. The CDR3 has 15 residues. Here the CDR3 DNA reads TGTGCCAGCAGCTTTAGAGCGGGGGGCAACAATGAGCAGTTCTTC. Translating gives CASSFRAGGNNEQFF.

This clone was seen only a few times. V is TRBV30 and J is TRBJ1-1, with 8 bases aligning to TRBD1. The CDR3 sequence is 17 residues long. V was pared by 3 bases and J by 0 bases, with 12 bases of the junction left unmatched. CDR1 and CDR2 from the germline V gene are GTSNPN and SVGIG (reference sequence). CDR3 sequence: CAWRAPDRARVNTEAFF. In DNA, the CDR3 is TGTGCCTGGAGGGCCCCGGACAGGGCGAGAGTGAACACTGAAGCTTTCTTT.

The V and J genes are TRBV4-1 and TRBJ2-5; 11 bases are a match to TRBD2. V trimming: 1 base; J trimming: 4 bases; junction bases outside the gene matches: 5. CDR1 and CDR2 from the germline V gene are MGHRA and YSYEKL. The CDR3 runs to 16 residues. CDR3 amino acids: CASSQALAGGRETQYF. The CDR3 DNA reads TGCGCCAGCAGCCAAGCCCTAGCGGGGGGAAGAGAGACCCAGTACTTC.

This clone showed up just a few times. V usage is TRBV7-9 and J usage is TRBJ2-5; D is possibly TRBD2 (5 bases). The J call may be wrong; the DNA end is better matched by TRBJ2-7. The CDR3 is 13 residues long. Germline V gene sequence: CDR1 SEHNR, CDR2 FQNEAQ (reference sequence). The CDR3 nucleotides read TGTGCCAGCAGCCCGGGAACCCTTGACGAGCAGTACTTC. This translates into CASSPGTLDEQYF.

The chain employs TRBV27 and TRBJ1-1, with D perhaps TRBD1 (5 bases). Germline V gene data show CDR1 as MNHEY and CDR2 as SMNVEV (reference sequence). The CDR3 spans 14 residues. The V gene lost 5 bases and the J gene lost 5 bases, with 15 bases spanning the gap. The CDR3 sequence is CASSRTFIGTEAFF. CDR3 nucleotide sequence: TGTGCCAGCAGTCGGACATTTATAGGGACTGAAGCTTTCTTT.

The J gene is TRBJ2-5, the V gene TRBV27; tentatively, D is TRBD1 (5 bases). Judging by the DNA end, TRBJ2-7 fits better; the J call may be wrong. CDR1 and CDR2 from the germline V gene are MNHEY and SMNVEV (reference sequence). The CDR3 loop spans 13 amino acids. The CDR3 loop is CASSVRVMGEQYF. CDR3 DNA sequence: TGTGCCAGCAGTGTCAGGGTAATGGGCGAGCAGTACTTC.

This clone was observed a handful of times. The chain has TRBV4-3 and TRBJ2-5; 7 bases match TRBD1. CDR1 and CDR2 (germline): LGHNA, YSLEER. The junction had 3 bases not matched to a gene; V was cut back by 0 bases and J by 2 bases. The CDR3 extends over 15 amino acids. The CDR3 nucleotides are TGCGCCAGCAGCCAAGACGTGACAGGGCAAGAGACCCAGTACTTC. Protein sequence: CASSQDVTGQETQYF.

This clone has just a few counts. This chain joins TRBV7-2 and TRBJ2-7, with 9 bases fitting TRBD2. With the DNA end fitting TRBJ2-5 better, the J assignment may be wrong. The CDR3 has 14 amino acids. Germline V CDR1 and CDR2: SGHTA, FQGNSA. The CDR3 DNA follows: TGTGCCAGCAGCTCGGCGGGGGGGGCGGAGACCCAGTACTTC. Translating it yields CASSSAGGAETQYF.

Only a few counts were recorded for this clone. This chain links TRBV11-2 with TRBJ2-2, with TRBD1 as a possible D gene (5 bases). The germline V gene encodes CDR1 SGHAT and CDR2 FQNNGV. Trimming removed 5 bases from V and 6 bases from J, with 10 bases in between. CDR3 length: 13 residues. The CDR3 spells CASSGALAGELFF. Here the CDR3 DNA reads TGTGCCAGCAGCGGGGCCCTTGCCGGGGAGCTGTTTTTT. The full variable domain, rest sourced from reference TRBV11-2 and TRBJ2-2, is EAGVAQSPRYKIIEKRQSVAFWCNPISGHATLYWYQQILGQGPKLLIQFQNNGVVDDSQLPKDRFSAERLKGVDSTLKIQPAKLEDSAVYLCASSGALAGELFFGEGSRLTVL.

The CDR3 reads CASGLSRDRGFSGYTF. The CDR3 nucleotides are TGTGCTAGTGGTTTGTCCCGGGACAGGGGGTTCTCTGGCTACACCTTC. The gene calls are TRBV12-5 and TRBJ1-2; 11 nucleotides match TRBD1. Germline loops: CDR1 LGHNT, CDR2 FRNRAP. After removal of 2 bases from V and 7 bases from J, the junction contained 9 bases not matched to a gene. This CDR3 contains 16 residues.

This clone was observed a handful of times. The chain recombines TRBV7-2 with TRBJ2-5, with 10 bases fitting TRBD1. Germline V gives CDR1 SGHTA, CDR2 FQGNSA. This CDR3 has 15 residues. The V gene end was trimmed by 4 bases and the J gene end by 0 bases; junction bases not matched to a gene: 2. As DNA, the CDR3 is TGTGCCAGCAGCTCGGGACAGGGGTACCAAGAGACCCAGTACTTC. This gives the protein CASSSGQGYQETQYF.

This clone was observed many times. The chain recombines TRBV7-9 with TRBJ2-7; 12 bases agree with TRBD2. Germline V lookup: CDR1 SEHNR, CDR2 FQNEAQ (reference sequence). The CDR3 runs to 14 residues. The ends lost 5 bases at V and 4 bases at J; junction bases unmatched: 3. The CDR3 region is CASSKTSGGYEQYF. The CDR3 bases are TGTGCCAGCAGCAAAACTAGCGGGGGGTACGAGCAGTACTTC.

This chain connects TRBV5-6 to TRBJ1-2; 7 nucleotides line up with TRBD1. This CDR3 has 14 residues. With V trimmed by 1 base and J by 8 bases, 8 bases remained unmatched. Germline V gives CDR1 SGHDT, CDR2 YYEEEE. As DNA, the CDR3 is TGTGCCAGCAGCTTGTGGCCAGGGGGGACGGGCTACACCTTC. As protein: CASSLWPGGTGYTF.

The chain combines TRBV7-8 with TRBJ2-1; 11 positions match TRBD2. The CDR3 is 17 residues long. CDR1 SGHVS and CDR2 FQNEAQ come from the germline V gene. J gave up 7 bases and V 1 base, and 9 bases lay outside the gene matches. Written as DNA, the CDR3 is TGTGCCAGCAGCTTAGTTAATAGCGGGGGGGCCGGGAATGAGCAGTTCTTC. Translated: CASSLVNSGGAGNEQFF.

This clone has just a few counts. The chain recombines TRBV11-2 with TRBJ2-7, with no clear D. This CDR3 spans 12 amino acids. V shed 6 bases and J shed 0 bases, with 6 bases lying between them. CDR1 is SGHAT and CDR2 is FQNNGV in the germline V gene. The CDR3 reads CASRSSSYEQYF. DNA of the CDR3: TGTGCCAGCAGGTCCAGCTCCTACGAGCAGTACTTC.

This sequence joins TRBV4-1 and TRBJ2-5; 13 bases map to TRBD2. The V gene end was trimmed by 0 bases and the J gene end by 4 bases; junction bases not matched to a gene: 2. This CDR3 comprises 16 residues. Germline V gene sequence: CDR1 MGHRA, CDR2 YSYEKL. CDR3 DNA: TGCGCCAGCAGCCAAGACGGGACTAGCGGGGCAGAGACCCAGTACTTC. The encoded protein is CASSQDGTSGAETQYF.

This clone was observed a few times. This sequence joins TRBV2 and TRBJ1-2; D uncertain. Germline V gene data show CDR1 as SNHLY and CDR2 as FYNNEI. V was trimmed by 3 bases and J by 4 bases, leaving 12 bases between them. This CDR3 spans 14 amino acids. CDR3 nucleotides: TGTGCCAGCAGTGAGGAGGCTATCTTCTATGGCTACACCTTC. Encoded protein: CASSEEAIFYGYTF.

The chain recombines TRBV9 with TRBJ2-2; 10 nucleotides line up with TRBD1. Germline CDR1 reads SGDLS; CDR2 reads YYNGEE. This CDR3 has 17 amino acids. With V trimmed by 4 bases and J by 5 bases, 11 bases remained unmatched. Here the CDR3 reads CASSLRPGTGATGELFF. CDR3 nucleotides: TGTGCCAGCAGCCTACGTCCCGGGACAGGGGCGACCGGGGAGCTGTTTTTT.

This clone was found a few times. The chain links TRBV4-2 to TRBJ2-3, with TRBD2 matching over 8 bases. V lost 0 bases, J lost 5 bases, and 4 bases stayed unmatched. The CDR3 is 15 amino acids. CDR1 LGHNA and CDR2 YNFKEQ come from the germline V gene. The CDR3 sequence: CASSQERGAGDTQYF. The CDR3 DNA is TGTGCCAGCAGCCAAGAGCGGGGGGCAGGAGATACGCAGTATTTT.